Following are 3 T cell receptor beta chains from one sample sequenced in a study of early T cells in non-severe SARS-CoV-2 infection. Using its own MiXCR run on the 5' RACE reads, TCRdb lists one record per CDR3 protein. The sample lists under 85,000 distinct CDR3 sequences; roughly 9.4% were seen once. The material sequenced was whole blood. These receptors all come from an adult who was a healthcare worker with PCR-confirmed SARS-CoV-2 infection or an uninfected control (not recorded which).

This clonotype was seen ten or more times. The chain carries TRBV6-1 and TRBJ1-1, with D perhaps matching TRBD1 (6 bases). The germline V gene encodes CDR1 MNHNS and CDR2 SASEGT. V lost 5 bases to trimming and J lost 3 bases, with 13 bases between them. This CDR3 has 14 amino acids. The CDR3 sequence: CASSQGFRDTEAFF. The CDR3 bases are TGTGCCAGCAGTCAGGGGTTCAGGGACACTGAAGCTTTCTTT.

This chain links TRBV12-3 or TRBV12-4 with TRBJ2-1; D gene ambiguous. V dropped 6 bases and J dropped 8 bases, with 8 bases sitting between them. CDR3 size: 11 residues. Here the CDR3 DNA reads TGTGCCAGCAGCCTAGAAGATGAGCAGTTCTTC. This codes for CASSLEDEQFF.

This clonotype was observed many times. This chain links TRBV3-1 with TRBJ1-5; D ambiguous. Trimming pared 1 base from V and 2 bases from J, leaving 6 bases between. CDR3 size: 14 residues. Looked up from germline, CDR1 is LGHDT and CDR2 is YNNKEL (reference sequence). For the CDR3, the DNA is TGTGCCAGCAGCCAAGGACGTCGCAATCAGCCCCAGCATTTT. This gives the protein CASSQGRRNQPQHF.